This entry lists 9 T cell receptor beta chains sequenced from one sample in a study of Graves' ophthalmopathy and Graves' hyperthyroidism. For repertoire sequencing, the TCR beta CDR3 regions were amplified from RNA transcripts. An initial RT-PCR round employing HTBI primers preceded a second-round multiplex PCR. MiXCR was run by TCRdb on the multiplex PCR reads, yielding one entry per CDR3 protein. The table shows around 590,000 distinct CDR3 sequences, with 35% to 45% occurring only once. The specimen was peripheral blood or thyroid tissue (not recorded which). Receptors originate from an adult man with Graves' hyperthyroidism.

With respect to this clonotype: Sequence at one end of the junction differs from germline and may be a read error. The chain employs TRBV19 and TRBJ2-7, with a possible D match to TRBD2 (5 bases). The CDR3 has 17 amino acids. CDR1 and CDR2 (germline): LNHDA, SQIVND (reference sequence). The chain's CDR3 is CASRQLSVRPRAVEQHF. CDR3 in DNA: TGTGCCAGTAGACAACTTAGCGTTCGACCTAGGGCAGTCGAGCAGCACTTC.

This clonotype was seen only once. One junction end disagrees with the germline gene, perhaps due to a read error. This chain uses TRBV3-1 with TRBJ1-2; D call uncertain. This CDR3 spans 13 amino acids. CDR1 is LGHDT, CDR2 YNNKEL, per germline (reference sequence). Here the CDR3 DNA reads TGTGCCAGCAGCCAACGCGAAACTACGAGGATCGGCTTC. Its translation is CASSQRETTRIGF.

The count of this clonotype is one. The missing conserved phenylalanine or tryptophan at the end of this CDR3 makes a read error likely. No DNA is shown, since the ends of the CDR3 on it are uncertain; the CDR3 is the one TCRdb lists. V and J are TRBV20-1 and TRBJ2-5; the table assigns TRBD1, which was not confirmed against the DNA. Germline V gene data show CDR1 as DFQATT and CDR2 as SNEGSKA (reference sequence). The CDR3 has 10 amino acids, counting both end residues. CDR3 region: CSAAADRGLD.

This clonotype was recorded at least ten times. The V call is TRBV2, the J call TRBJ2-7; no firm D call. Germline V gene data show CDR1 as SNHLY and CDR2 as FYNNEI. This CDR3 has 15 amino acids. Trimming took 0 bases from V and 5 from J, leaving 14 bases between them. CDR3 protein: CASSEAPAVKDEQYF. The CDR3 nucleotides read TGTGCCAGCAGTGAAGCGCCGGCTGTTAAGGACGAGCAGTACTTC.

Turning to this clonotype: This may arise from a read error, as a much more abundant clone is one base away. CDR3 nucleotides: TGTGCCAGCAGCTTAGCACGCCCCCGCGGGGCTGAAGCTTTCTTT. Translated, it gives CASSLARPRGAEAFF. V gene TRBV7-9 combines with J gene TRBJ1-1, with unresolved D. Germline loops: CDR1 SEHNR, CDR2 FQNEAQ (reference sequence). Trimming took off 0 bases at V and 6 bases at J, with 14 bases between the two ends. The CDR3 runs to 15 residues. Full variable domain (outside the CDR3, taken from reference TRBV7-9 and TRBJ1-1): DTGVSQNPRHKITKRGQNVTFRCDPISEHNRLYWYRQTLGQGPEFLTYFQNEAQLEKSRLLSDRFSAERPKGSFSTLEIQRTEQGDSAMYLCASSLARPRGAEAFFGQGTRLTVV.

Of note for this clonotype: This may be a read error, as it is one base from a much larger clone. The chain couples TRBV6-1 to TRBJ2-5; 12 nucleotides align to TRBD2. Germline V lookup: CDR1 MNHNS, CDR2 SASEGT. The CDR3 runs 16 residues. V shed 2 bases and J 4 bases; nucleotides not matched to a gene: 5. CDR3 nucleotide sequence: TGTGCCAGCAGTGAAATGAGGGGACTAGCGGGAGAGACCCAGTACTTC. Amino acids: CASSEMRGLAGETQYF.

The chain is built from TRBV7-8 and TRBJ2-7; D is possibly TRBD2 (5 bases). CDR3 length: 13 residues. Between the trimmed V and J ends, which lost 4 bases and 0 bases, there was a span of 7 bases. The germline V gene has CDR1 SGHVS and CDR2 FQNEAQ. The chain's CDR3 is CASSSAVSYEQYF. CDR3 nucleotides: TGTGCCAGCAGCTCAGCGGTCTCCTACGAGCAGTACTTC.

This clonotype was detected many times. The chain couples TRBV2 to TRBJ2-5; 8 nucleotides align to TRBD1. Per germline, CDR1 SNHLY and CDR2 FYNNEI. The V gene end was trimmed by 5 bases and the J gene end by 2 bases; junction bases not matched to a gene: 7. The CDR3 is 15 amino acids. CDR3 nucleotides: TGTGCCAGCAGTCAGGACAGGGCCTATCAAGAGACCCAGTACTTC. As protein: CASSQDRAYQETQYF. The full variable domain, rest sourced from reference TRBV2 and TRBJ2-5, is EPEVTQTPSHQVTQMGQEVILRCVPISNHLYFYWYRQILGQKVEFLVSFYNNEISEKSEIFDDQFSVERPDGSNFTLKIRSTKLEDSAMYFCASSQDRAYQETQYFGPGTRLLVL.

This clonotype was seen only a few times. This chain links TRBV7-9 with TRBJ2-7; 8 nucleotides line up with TRBD2. Germline CDR1 SEHNR, CDR2 FQNEAQ (reference sequence). The CDR3 contains 14 residues. V dropped 8 bases and J dropped 7; count of bases not matched to a gene: 13. The CDR3 spells CASRPPGGAGEQYF. The CDR3 DNA reads as TGTGCCAGCCGCCCGCCCGGGGGGGCCGGGGAGCAGTACTTC. Drawing the rest from reference TRBV7-9 and TRBJ2-7, the complete variable domain is DTGVSQNPRHKITKRGQNVTFRCDPISEHNRLYWYRQTLGQGPEFLTYFQNEAQLEKSRLLSDRFSAERPKGSFSTLEIQRTEQGDSAMYLCASRPPGGAGEQYFGPGTRLTVT.